The 5 T cell receptor beta chains below all came from one sample that was sequenced in a study of T cells after yellow fever vaccination. TCRdb used MiXCR to reprocess the 5' RACE reads, holding one entry per CDR3 protein. The sample yields 96,000 or so distinct CDR3 sequences, 7.5% to 10% seen once. This specimen was CD8+ T cells not binding an NS4B(214-222) dextramer, sorted from PBMCs, taken around 15 days after the first yellow fever vaccination. These receptors originate from a man between 18 and 35 years old who received the YFV17D yellow fever vaccine.

Only a few counts were recorded for this clonotype. The chain combines TRBV3-1 with TRBJ2-1; no firm D call. Germline assignment: CDR1 LGHDT and CDR2 YNNKEL (reference sequence). This CDR3 spans 15 amino acids. The ends were cut back, 0 bases at V and 5 bases at J, with 11 bases in the middle. CDR3: CASSQEAASHNEQFF. The CDR3, as DNA: TGTGCCAGCAGCCAAGAGGCGGCTAGTCACAATGAGCAGTTCTTC.

The genes are TRBV28 and TRBJ2-1; D is possibly TRBD1 (5 bases). The CDR3 is 15 residues long. V shed 1 base and J shed 2 bases, with 9 bases lying between them. Germline assignment: CDR1 MDHEN and CDR2 SYDVKM. CDR3 sequence reads: CASSLSQGPYNEQFF. The CDR3 nucleotides are TGTGCCAGCAGTTTATCCCAGGGTCCCTACAATGAGCAGTTCTTC.

This clonotype was found a few times. This chain joins TRBV4-3 and TRBJ1-2; a weak D match, TRBD1 (6 bases). The CDR3 runs 15 residues. V lost 1 base to trimming and J lost 5 bases, with 14 bases between them. Looked up from germline, CDR1 is LGHNA and CDR2 is YSLEER. For the CDR3, the DNA is TGCGCCAGCAGCCAAGTTCAGGGGCAGGGGTATGGCTACACCTTC. It specifies CASSQVQGQGYGYTF.

The rearrangement uses TRBV6-1 and TRBJ2-1, with 11 nucleotides matching TRBD1. Germline V gene sequence: CDR1 MNHNS, CDR2 SASEGT. Unmatched junction bases numbered 7, after V lost 5 bases and J lost 1 base. This CDR3 region has 17 residues. The DNA for the CDR3 is TGTGCCAGCAGTCCGCGGACAGGGGGCGGTTCCTACAATGAGCAGTTCTTC. The encoded protein is CASSPRTGGGSYNEQFF.

The rearrangement links TRBV27 to TRBJ2-7; TRBD2 aligns across 8 bases. V lost 5 bases and J lost 3; bases outside the gene matches: 9. Germline V gene lookup returns CDR1 MNHEY and CDR2 SMNVEV (reference sequence). This CDR3 has 15 amino acids. CDR3 loop: CASSLFRGGNYEQYF. DNA for the CDR3: TGTGCCAGCAGTCTTTTTCGCGGGGGGAACTACGAGCAGTACTTC.